One sample yielded the 29 T cell receptor beta chains listed below, sequenced in a study of blood T cell repertoires in COVID-19. This table comes from immunoSEQ multiplex PCR, and its TCRdb copy is limited to in-frame clones, with some not included. Here the sample spans under 350,000 clones, 90% being singletons. Sequencing input: peripheral blood. These receptors originate from a woman under 40 with COVID-19, enrolled during active disease.

The chain has TRBV4-3 and TRBJ1-2; 12 nucleotides match TRBD1. This CDR3 region has 16 residues. CDR1 is LGHNA and CDR2 is YSLEER in the germline V gene. The V and J ends lost 4 bases and 4 bases, in that order; junction bases with no gene match: 7. The CDR3 DNA is TGCGCCAGCAGCCGGGACAGGGGGCCCTGGGGCTATGGCTACACCTTC. Translating it yields CASSRDRGPWGYGYTF.

V and J are TRBV20-1 and TRBJ2-3; no definite D call. The CDR3 is made up of 10 amino acids. Trimming shortened V by 6 bases and J by 8 bases, and 9 bases separated the two germline ends. Germline values: CDR1 DFQATT, CDR2 SNEGSKA (reference sequence). The CDR3 sequence: CSAPISTQYF. Written as DNA, the CDR3 is TGCAGTGCCCCAATCAGTACGCAGTATTTT.

The rearrangement uses TRBV19 and TRBJ2-3, with TRBD1 matching over 7 bases. Germline V CDR1 and CDR2: LNHDA, SQIVND (reference sequence). CDR3 length: 14 amino acids. J lost 5 bases, V lost 5 bases, and 7 bases had no gene match. CDR3 protein: CASSEARGRDTQYF. DNA of the CDR3: TGTGCCAGTAGTGAGGCCAGGGGGAGAGATACGCAGTATTTT.

The chain employs TRBV30 and TRBJ1-5; TRBD1 might be the D (5 bases). V was pared by 3 bases and J by 4 bases, with 16 bases between. CDR1 is GTSNPN, CDR2 SVGIG, per germline (reference sequence). The CDR3 contains 15 residues. The CDR3 nucleotides are TGTGCCTGGAGCTATACAGGTTGGCTAAATCAGCCCCAGCATTTT. This sequence encodes CAWSYTGWLNQPQHF.

The chain joins TRBV2 to TRBJ2-7; TRBD2 matches 9 bases. Germline V gives CDR1 SNHLY, CDR2 FYNNEI. CDR3 length equals 14 residues. With 5 bases clipped from V and 4 bases from J, the junction kept 6 bases outside the gene matches. This CDR3 is CASSTRREGYEQYF. CDR3 bases: TGTGCCAGCAGTACACGGCGGGAGGGGTACGAGCAGTACTTC.

There are a few counts of this clone. The CDR3 nucleotides are TGCAGCGTCGCGCTTAGCGGGAGATCTACAGATACGCAGTATTTT. Translation gives CSVALSGRSTDTQYF. This sequence joins TRBV29-1 and TRBJ2-3, with 9 bases that match TRBD2. Germline V gives CDR1 SQVTM, CDR2 ANQGSEA. The CDR3 consists of 15 residues. V dropped 6 bases and J dropped 3; count of bases not matched to a gene: 10.

This clone was observed once. V gene TRBV4-3 combines with J gene TRBJ1-2; 8 nucleotides agree with TRBD1. The CDR3 runs 13 residues. Per germline, CDR1 LGHNA and CDR2 YSLEER. V dropped 5 bases and J dropped 7; count of bases not matched to a gene: 6. CDR3: CASSSDRGSGYTF. DNA for the CDR3: TGCGCCAGCAGCTCCGACAGGGGAAGTGGCTACACCTTC.

The chain carries TRBV2 and TRBJ1-5, with a possible D match to TRBD1 (6 bases). The CDR3 has 15 residues. Trimming shortened V by 4 bases and J by 4 bases, and 14 bases separated the two germline ends. Germline CDR1 and CDR2: SNHLY and FYNNEI. The CDR3 DNA follows: TGTGCCAGCAGTGGGGGGCGGGCCCAAAATCAGCCCCAGCATTTT. Translated, it gives CASSGGRAQNQPQHF. Using reference TRBV2 and TRBJ1-5 for the parts outside the CDR3, the full variable domain is EPEVTQTPSHQVTQMGQEVILRCVPISNHLYFYWYRQILGQKVEFLVSFYNNEISEKSEIFDDQFSVERPDGSNFTLKIRSTKLEDSAMYFCASSGGRAQNQPQHFGDGTRLSIL.

This chain uses TRBV19 with TRBJ2-1, with 7 bases fitting TRBD2. The V gene end was trimmed by 1 base and the J gene end by 5 bases; junction bases not matched to a gene: 2. Germline V gene sequence: CDR1 LNHDA, CDR2 SQIVND (reference sequence). The CDR3 loop spans 14 amino acids. CDR3 loop: CASSIAGGHNEQFF. Here the CDR3 DNA reads TGTGCCAGTAGTATAGCGGGAGGCCACAATGAGCAGTTCTTC.

This chain connects TRBV30 to TRBJ1-1; D might be TRBD1 (5 bases). Germline CDR1 reads GTSNPN; CDR2 reads SVGIG (reference sequence). With 2 bases removed from V and 3 bases from J, the gap between germline ends came to 13 bases. The CDR3 covers 14 residues. The CDR3 region has the DNA TGTGCCTGGAGTAGGGGATGGGGGGACACTGAAGCTTTCTTT. It encodes CAWSRGWGDTEAFF.

The genes are TRBV5-1 and TRBJ2-1; 7 bases agree with TRBD2. V lost 4 bases and J lost 4; bases outside the gene matches: 8. The CDR3 sequence is 15 residues long. CDR1 and CDR2 (germline): SGHRS, YFSETQ. In nucleotides, the CDR3 is TGCGCCAGCAGCCCCAGCGGGACTGGATACAATGAGCAGTTCTTC. Protein: CASSPSGTGYNEQFF.

This clone occurred once. V and J are TRBV28 and TRBJ2-1; 8 positions agree with TRBD2. CDR1 is MDHEN and CDR2 is SYDVKM in the germline V gene. The J segment lost 8 bases and the V segment lost 3 bases, leaving 9 bases of the junction unmatched. CDR3 length: 15 amino acids. The chain's CDR3 is CASSFGGTSRDEQFF. The CDR3 DNA reads as TGTGCCAGCAGTTTCGGCGGGACTAGTCGCGATGAGCAGTTCTTC. The full variable domain, its missing parts supplied by reference TRBV28 and TRBJ2-1, is DVKVTQSSRYLVKRTGEKVFLECVQDMDHENMFWYRQDPGLGLRLIYFSYDVKMKEKGDIPEGYSVSREKKERFSLILESASTNQTSMYLCASSFGGTSRDEQFFGPGTRLTVL.

This chain connects TRBV27 to TRBJ2-7; D gene unclear. V lost 0 bases and J lost 1, with 10 bases in between. Germline V gives CDR1 MNHEY, CDR2 SMNVEV (reference sequence). There are 15 residues in the CDR3. The CDR3 DNA is TGTGCCAGCAGTTTATCACGCGCGGTATCCTACGAGCAGTACTTC. It translates to CASSLSRAVSYEQYF.

V usage is TRBV5-1 and J usage is TRBJ2-3; 10 positions match TRBD1. With 2 bases clipped from V and 4 bases from J, the junction kept 7 bases outside the gene matches. The CDR3 is 16 residues long. Germline V CDR1 and CDR2: SGHRS, YFSETQ. The CDR3 region is CASSFRDRGHPDTQYF. The CDR3 DNA reads as TGCGCCAGCAGCTTCCGGGACAGGGGACACCCAGATACGCAGTATTTT. The full variable domain, its missing parts supplied by reference TRBV5-1 and TRBJ2-3, is KAGVTQTPRYLIKTRGQQVTLSCSPISGHRSVSWYQQTPGQGLQFLFEYFSETQRNKGNFPGRFSGRQFSNSRSEMNVSTLELGDSALYLCASSFRDRGHPDTQYFGPGTRLTVL.

The CDR3 DNA is TGTGCCAGCAGCTTCGCGCTAGCCGAGACCCAGTACTTC. It specifies CASSFALAETQYF. The gene calls are TRBV5-4 and TRBJ2-5; the D gene is possibly TRBD2 (5 bases). CDR1 and CDR2 from the germline V gene are SGHNT and YYREEE (reference sequence). The V end lost 2 bases, the J end lost 5 bases, and 10 bases lay between the germline ends. There are 13 residues in the CDR3.

The chain recombines TRBV3-1 (or the pseudogene TRBV3-2) with TRBJ2-3, with TRBD2 matching over 16 bases. Germline-derived CDR1 and CDR2 are LGHDT and YNNKEL (reference sequence). The CDR3 loop spans 17 amino acids. J gave up 2 bases and V 4 bases, and 3 bases lay outside the gene matches. CDR3 amino acids: CASSLGTSGRATDTQYF. The CDR3 nucleotides read TGTGCCAGCAGCCTGGGGACTAGCGGGAGGGCCACAGATACGCAGTATTTT.

V gene TRBV24-1 combines with J gene TRBJ2-5, with TRBD1 identical over 7 bases. Unmatched junction bases numbered 4, after V lost 2 bases and J lost 5 bases. The CDR3 runs 14 residues. Germline V gives CDR1 KGHDR, CDR2 SFDVKD. The DNA for the CDR3 is TGTGCCACCAGTGATTGGGGCAGGGGGGAGACCCAGTACTTC. Amino acid sequence: CATSDWGRGETQYF.

This clone has more than one count but fewer than ten. This chain uses TRBV2 with TRBJ1-1, with 8 bases aligning to TRBD1. With 5 bases clipped from V and 9 bases from J, the junction kept 5 bases outside the gene matches. The germline V gene has CDR1 SNHLY and CDR2 FYNNEI. The CDR3 length is 12 residues. CDR3 sequence reads: CASSRQGHQAFF. Here the CDR3 DNA reads TGTGCCAGCAGTAGACAGGGGCACCAAGCTTTCTTT.

V gene TRBV3-1 (or the pseudogene TRBV3-2) combines with J gene TRBJ2-5, with TRBD2 matching 13 bases. The ends lost 1 base at V and 4 bases at J; junction bases unmatched: 9. CDR3 length: 18 amino acids. CDR1 and CDR2 from the germline V gene are LGHDT and YNNKEL (reference sequence). CDR3 region: CASSQALAGGPIGETQYF. In DNA form, the CDR3 reads TGTGCCAGCAGCCAAGCACTAGCGGGAGGGCCCATTGGAGAGACCCAGTACTTC.

V and J are TRBV28 and TRBJ1-2; 8 bases agree with TRBD1. The CDR3 totals 15 residues. Germline V CDR1 and CDR2: MDHEN, SYDVKM. V was clipped by 4 bases and J by 5 bases; unmatched bases: 9. The CDR3 DNA reads as TGTGCCAGCAGTTCCCGGACAGGGCTGGCGTATGGCTACACCTTC. Translation: CASSSRTGLAYGYTF.

The chain combines TRBV10-3 with TRBJ1-2; D gene unclear. V was clipped by 2 bases and J by 7 bases, with 20 bases between them. The CDR3 has 16 amino acids. CDR1 and CDR2 (germline): ENHRY, SYGVKD. The CDR3 sequence is CAISEGLKGELGGYTF. The CDR3 DNA is TGTGCCATCAGTGAGGGGCTTAAGGGTGAACTAGGTGGCTACACCTTC.

The rearrangement uses TRBV10-3 and TRBJ1-1; 7 nucleotides line up with TRBD1. J gave up 5 bases and V 6 bases, and 3 bases lay outside the gene matches. This CDR3 spans 12 amino acids. Germline V gene lookup returns CDR1 ENHRY and CDR2 SYGVKD. As DNA, the CDR3 is TGTGCCATCAGACAGGGGTGGACTGAAGCTTTCTTT. Translating gives CAIRQGWTEAFF.

The rearrangement uses TRBV6-5 and TRBJ2-7; TRBD2 aligns across 14 bases. The V segment lost 4 bases and the J segment 7 bases; nucleotides outside the gene matches: 6. Per germline, CDR1 MNHEY and CDR2 SVGAGI. The CDR3 has 15 amino acids. Written as DNA, the CDR3 is TGTGCCAGCAGTTCGGGACTAGCGGGGGTGAAGGAGCAGTACTTC. It codes for CASSSGLAGVKEQYF.

This rearrangement joins TRBV29-1 to TRBJ2-7, with TRBD1 matching 8 bases. Germline V gene data show CDR1 as SQVTM and CDR2 as ANQGSEA. The CDR3 is made up of 15 amino acids. The ends lost 4 bases at V and 4 bases at J; junction bases unmatched: 12. The CDR3 nucleotides are TGCAGCGTTGCGGGGACAGGCGCCAACTCTTACGAGCAGTACTTC. It codes for CSVAGTGANSYEQYF.

The rearrangement uses TRBV6-4 and TRBJ1-5; 8 bases fit TRBD1. CDR1 and CDR2 (germline): MRHNA, SNTAGT. The ends lost 2 bases at V and 5 bases at J; junction bases unmatched: 11. This CDR3 spans 17 amino acids. The CDR3 sequence: CASSDPRTGFIYQPQHF. CDR3 bases: TGTGCCAGCAGTGACCCCAGGACAGGGTTTATTTATCAGCCCCAGCATTTT.

The gene calls are TRBV19 and TRBJ1-2, with 11 nucleotides matching TRBD1. The germline V gene encodes CDR1 LNHDA and CDR2 SQIVND (reference sequence). V was clipped by 6 bases and J by 4 bases; unmatched bases: 7. This CDR3 is built from 15 residues. CDR3 in DNA: TGTGCCAGTAGCCTGGGGACAGGGGGATTCTATGGCTACACCTTC. This codes for CASSLGTGGFYGYTF.

With regard to this clone: A read error may explain this, as a much larger clone is one base away. Distinct nucleotide sequences in the sample also encode this CDR3. The chain joins TRBV27 to TRBJ2-1; 12 nucleotides line up with TRBD2. V trimming: 6 bases; J trimming: 4 bases; junction bases outside the gene matches: 4. CDR1 is MNHEY, CDR2 SMNVEV, per germline (reference sequence). CDR3 size: 15 residues. Here the CDR3 reads CASSPGTSGYNEQFF. CDR3 nucleotides: TGTGCCAGCAGCCCCGGGACTAGCGGGTACAATGAGCAGTTCTTC.

The V and J genes are TRBV4-1 and TRBJ1-3; no clear D gene. This CDR3 comprises 18 residues. V dropped 0 bases and J dropped 6 bases, with 21 bases sitting between them. Germline CDR1 reads MGHRA; CDR2 reads YSYEKL. The CDR3 loop is CASSQDPAVRPGANTIYF. Written as DNA, the CDR3 is TGCGCCAGCAGCCAAGATCCCGCCGTGAGACCGGGAGCAAACACCATATATTTT.

The chain has TRBV7-8 and TRBJ2-7; perhaps TRBD2 as D (6 bases). Trimming cost V 3 bases and J 2 bases, with 17 bases left between them. CDR1 SGHVS and CDR2 FQNEAQ come from the germline V gene. The CDR3 is 16 residues long. The CDR3 protein is CASSFGLPGGPYEQYF. Written as DNA, the CDR3 is TGTGCCAGCAGCTTCGGACTACCCGGGGGTCCCTACGAGCAGTACTTC.